These 8 T cell receptor beta chains were sequenced from one sample in a study of blood T cell repertoires in COVID-19. Profiling relied on immunoSEQ multiplex PCR, and the TCRdb table lists in-frame clones only, not all of them. This table holds 150,000 to 200,000 clones, around 85% found once. Sample: peripheral blood. The receptor set was obtained from a human donor with acute or convalescent COVID-19. The donor label of this sample is uncertain.

The CDR3 is CASSPPPGEGGDTQYF. For the CDR3, the DNA is TGTGCCAGCAGCCCACCCCCGGGTGAGGGAGGAGATACGCAGTATTTT. V usage is TRBV5-4 and J usage is TRBJ2-3, with a possible D match to TRBD2 (6 bases). CDR3 size: 16 residues. The V and J ends lost 4 bases and 5 bases respectively, with 20 bases between them. CDR1 and CDR2 from the germline V gene are SGHNT and YYREEE (reference sequence).

The rearrangement links TRBV24-1 to TRBJ2-1; 9 nucleotides match TRBD2. The CDR3 is made up of 16 amino acids. From germline, CDR1 is KGHDR and CDR2 SFDVKD. Germline trimming cut 1 base from V and 7 bases from J; bases unmatched to any gene: 7. CDR3 coding DNA: TGTGCCACCAGTGATTTCGGGGGGCTAGCGGGGAATGAGCAGTTCTTC. Its protein product is CATSDFGGLAGNEQFF.

V is TRBV6-1 and J is TRBJ1-1, with D possibly matching TRBD1 (6 bases). Germline lookup yields CDR1 MNHNS and CDR2 SASEGT. This CDR3 region has 15 residues. Trimming removed 1 base from V and 1 base from J, with 10 bases in between. CDR3 sequence: CASSEDDRRNTEAFF. In nucleotides, the CDR3 is TGTGCCAGCAGTGAAGATGACAGGAGGAACACTGAAGCTTTCTTT.

This clone was seen a few times. In DNA, the CDR3 is TGCGCCAGCAGCCTGGCCGGGACAGGGGGCGAGAGCTACACCTTC. Amino acids: CASSLAGTGGESYTF. V and J are TRBV5-1 and TRBJ1-2; 12 bases match TRBD1. The CDR3 runs to 15 residues. Germline loops: CDR1 SGHRS, CDR2 YFSETQ. J was trimmed by 9 bases and V by 4 bases; bases with no gene match: 10.

The V gene is TRBV15, the J gene TRBJ2-3; 15 nucleotides line up with TRBD2. The junction had 3 bases not matched to a gene; V was cut back by 1 base and J by 7 bases. Germline CDR1 LNHNV, CDR2 YYDKDF (reference sequence). The CDR3 extends over 16 amino acids. The CDR3 region is CATSRGTSGGAYTQYF. CDR3 nucleotides: TGTGCCACCAGCAGAGGGACTAGCGGGGGGGCATATACGCAGTATTTT.

The rearrangement joins TRBV19 to TRBJ2-3; 10 bases match TRBD2. The CDR3 sequence is 15 residues long. V trimming: 4 bases; J trimming: 1 base; junction bases outside the gene matches: 2. CDR1 LNHDA and CDR2 SQIVND come from the germline V gene (reference sequence). CDR3 sequence (DNA): TGTGCCAGTAGTACTGGACTAGCGGGCACAGATACGCAGTATTTT. Its protein is CASSTGLAGTDTQYF.

This clone was picked up a small number of times. The genes are TRBV6-2 or TRBV6-3 and TRBJ1-5, with D possibly matching TRBD1 (6 bases). Trimming took 6 bases from V and 5 from J, leaving 11 bases between them. This CDR3 is 13 amino acids long. The germline gives CDR1 MNHEY, CDR2 SVGEGT. Here the CDR3 DNA reads TGTGCCAGCAGGTACAGGGAGGATCAGCCCCAGCATTTT. It translates to CASRYREDQPQHF.

This clone was recorded only once. This sequence joins TRBV11-3 and TRBJ1-1, with 7 bases lining up with TRBD1. The ends lost 4 bases at V and 3 bases at J; junction bases unmatched: 8. Germline CDR1 SGHNT, CDR2 YENEEA. This CDR3 contains 15 residues. CDR3 DNA: TGTGCCAGCAGCTGGCGACAGGGAGGTGACACTGAAGCTTTCTTT. Its protein is CASSWRQGGDTEAFF.